This T cell receptor beta chain derives from a study of neurological immune-mediated disorders. It was by 5'RACE with 10-nucleotide random UMIs that the cDNA was made. TCRdb itself ran the 5' RACE reads through MiXCR, one entry per CDR3 protein. Here the sample spans tens of thousands of distinct CDR3 sequences, 13% to 15% being singletons. This clonotype showed up many times. This TCR was sampled from a woman in her 50s with HTLV-1-associated myelopathy (HAM/TSP). Sequencing was done on a sample of PBMCs.

The CDR3 DNA reads TGTGCCAGCAGCCCCGGGATCTCCTATAATTCACCCCTCCACTTT. Its translation is CASSPGISYNSPLHF. This chain joins TRBV27 and TRBJ1-6; D unclear. The V end was cut by 6 bases, the J end by 0 bases, with 9 bases between. Germline-derived CDR1 and CDR2 are MNHEY and SMNVEV (reference sequence). There are 15 residues in the CDR3.